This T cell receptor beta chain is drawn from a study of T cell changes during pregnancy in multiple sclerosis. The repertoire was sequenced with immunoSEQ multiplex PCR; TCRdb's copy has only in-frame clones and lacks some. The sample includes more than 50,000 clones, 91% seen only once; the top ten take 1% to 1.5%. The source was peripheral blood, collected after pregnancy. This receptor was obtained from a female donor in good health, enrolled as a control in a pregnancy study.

CDR3 region: CASSPGGGNTIYF. CDR3 sequence (DNA): TGTGCCTCAAGCCCCGGGGGGGGAAACACCATATATTTT. This chain uses TRBV19 with TRBJ1-3, with D possibly matching TRBD1 (5 bases). Germline-derived CDR1 and CDR2 are LNHDA and SQIVND (reference sequence). CDR3 length: 13 amino acids. Trimming left V 11 bases short and J 4 bases short, with 15 bases between.